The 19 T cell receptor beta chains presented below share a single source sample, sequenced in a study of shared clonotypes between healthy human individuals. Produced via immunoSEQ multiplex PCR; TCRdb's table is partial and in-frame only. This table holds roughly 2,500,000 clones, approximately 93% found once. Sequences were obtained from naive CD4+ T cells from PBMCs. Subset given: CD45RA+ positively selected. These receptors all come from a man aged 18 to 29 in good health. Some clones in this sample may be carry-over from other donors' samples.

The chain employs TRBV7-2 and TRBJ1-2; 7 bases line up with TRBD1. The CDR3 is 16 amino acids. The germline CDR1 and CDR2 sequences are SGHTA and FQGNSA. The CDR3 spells CAKQLIVAGGFYGYTF. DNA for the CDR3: TGTGCAAAACAGCTAATAGTGGCAGGGGGTTTCTATGGCTACACCTTC.

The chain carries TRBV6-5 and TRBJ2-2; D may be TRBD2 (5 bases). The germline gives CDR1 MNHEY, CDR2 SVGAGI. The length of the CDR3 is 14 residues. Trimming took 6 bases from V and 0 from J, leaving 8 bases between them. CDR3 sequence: CASRRVPNTGELFF. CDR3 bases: TGTGCCAGCAGGAGGGTCCCGAACACCGGGGAGCTGTTTTTT.

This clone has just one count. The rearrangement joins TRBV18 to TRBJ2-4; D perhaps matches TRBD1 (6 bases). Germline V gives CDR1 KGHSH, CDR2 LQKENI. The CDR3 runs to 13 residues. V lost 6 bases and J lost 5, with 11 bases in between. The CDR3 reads CASSSDRQNIQYF. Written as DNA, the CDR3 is TGTGCCAGCTCCTCGGACAGACAAAACATTCAGTACTTC.

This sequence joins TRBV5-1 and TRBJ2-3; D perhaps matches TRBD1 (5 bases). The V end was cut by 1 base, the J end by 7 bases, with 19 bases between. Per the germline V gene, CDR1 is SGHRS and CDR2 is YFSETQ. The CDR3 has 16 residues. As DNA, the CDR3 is TGCGCCAGCAGCTTGACTCCCCCGCCCGTGGGGCATACGCAGTATTTT. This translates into CASSLTPPPVGHTQYF.

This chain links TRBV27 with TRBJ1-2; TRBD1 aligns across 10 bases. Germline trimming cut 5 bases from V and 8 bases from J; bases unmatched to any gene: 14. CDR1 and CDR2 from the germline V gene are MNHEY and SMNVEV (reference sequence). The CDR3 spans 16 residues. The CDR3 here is CASSTHRQGAVGGYTF. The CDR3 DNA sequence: TGTGCCAGCAGTACTCACCGACAGGGGGCAGTGGGAGGCTACACCTTC.

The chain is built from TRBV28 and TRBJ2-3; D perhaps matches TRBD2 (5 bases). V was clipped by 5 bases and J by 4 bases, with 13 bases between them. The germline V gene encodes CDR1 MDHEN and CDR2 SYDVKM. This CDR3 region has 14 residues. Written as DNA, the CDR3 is TGTGCCAGCAGTCCCCACACTAGTGCAGATACGCAGTATTTT. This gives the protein CASSPHTSADTQYF.

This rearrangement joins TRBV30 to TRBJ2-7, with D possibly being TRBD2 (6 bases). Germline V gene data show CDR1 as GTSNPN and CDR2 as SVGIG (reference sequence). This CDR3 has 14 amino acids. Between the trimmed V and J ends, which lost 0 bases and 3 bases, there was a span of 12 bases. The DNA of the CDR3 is TGTGCCTGGAGTGTAACGGGCGGGAACTACGAGCAGTACTTC. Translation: CAWSVTGGNYEQYF.

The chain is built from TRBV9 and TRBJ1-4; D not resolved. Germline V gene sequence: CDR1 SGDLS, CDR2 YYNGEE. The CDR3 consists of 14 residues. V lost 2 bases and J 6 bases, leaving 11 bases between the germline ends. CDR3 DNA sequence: TGTGCCAGCAGCGTTGGAGGGAAACATGAAAAACTGTTTTTT. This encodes CASSVGGKHEKLFF.

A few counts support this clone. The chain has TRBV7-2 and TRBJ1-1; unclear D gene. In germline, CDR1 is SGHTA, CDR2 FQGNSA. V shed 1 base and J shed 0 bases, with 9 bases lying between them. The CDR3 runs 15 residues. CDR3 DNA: TGTGCCAGCAGCTTAGGGTGGGGAATGAACACTGAAGCTTTCTTT. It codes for CASSLGWGMNTEAFF.

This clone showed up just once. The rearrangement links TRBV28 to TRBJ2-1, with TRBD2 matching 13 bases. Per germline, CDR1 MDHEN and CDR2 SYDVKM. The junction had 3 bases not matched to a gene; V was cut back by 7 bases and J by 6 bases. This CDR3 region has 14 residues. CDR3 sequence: CASIRLAGGNEQFF. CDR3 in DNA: TGTGCCAGCATCCGACTAGCGGGAGGCAATGAGCAGTTCTTC.

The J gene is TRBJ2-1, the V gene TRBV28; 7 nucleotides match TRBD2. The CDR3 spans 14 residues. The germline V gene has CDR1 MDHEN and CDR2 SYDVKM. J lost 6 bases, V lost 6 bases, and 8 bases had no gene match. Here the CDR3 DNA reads TGTGCCAGCAGCCTGATGGGAGGGCGCAATGAGCAGTTCTTC. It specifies CASSLMGGRNEQFF.

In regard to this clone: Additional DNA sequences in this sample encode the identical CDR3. Written as DNA, the CDR3 is TGTGCCAGCAGCTTAGCTGTACAAGAGACCCAGTACTTC. The encoded protein is CASSLAVQETQYF. The chain is built from TRBV11-2 and TRBJ2-5; D not resolved. Trimming removed 1 base at V and 2 bases at J, with 5 bases between. Looked up from germline, CDR1 is SGHAT and CDR2 is FQNNGV. The CDR3 spans 13 residues.

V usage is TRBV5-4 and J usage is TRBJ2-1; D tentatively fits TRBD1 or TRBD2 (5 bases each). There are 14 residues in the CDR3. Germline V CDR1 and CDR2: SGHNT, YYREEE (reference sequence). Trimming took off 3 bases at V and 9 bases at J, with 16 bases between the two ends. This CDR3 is CASSSGDVAGEQFF. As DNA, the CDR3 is TGTGCCAGCAGCTCCGGGGACGTAGCCGGTGAGCAGTTCTTC.

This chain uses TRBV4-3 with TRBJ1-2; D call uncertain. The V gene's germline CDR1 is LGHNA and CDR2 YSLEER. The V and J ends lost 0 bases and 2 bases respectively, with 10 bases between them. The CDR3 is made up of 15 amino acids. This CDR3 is CASSQEDGRNYGYTF. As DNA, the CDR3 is TGCGCCAGCAGCCAAGAAGACGGCAGAAACTATGGCTACACCTTC.

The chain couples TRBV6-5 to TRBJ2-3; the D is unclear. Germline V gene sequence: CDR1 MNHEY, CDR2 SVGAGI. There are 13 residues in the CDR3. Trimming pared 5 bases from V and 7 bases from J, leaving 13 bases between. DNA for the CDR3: TGTGCCAGCAGTACTCCCCCCTGGAATACGCAGTATTTT. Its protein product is CASSTPPWNTQYF.

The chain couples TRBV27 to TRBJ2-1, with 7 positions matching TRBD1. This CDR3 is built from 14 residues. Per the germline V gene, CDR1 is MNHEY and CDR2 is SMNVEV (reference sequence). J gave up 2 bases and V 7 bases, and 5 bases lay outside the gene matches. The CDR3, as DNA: TGTGCCAGCAAGAGGGGACAGACCTACAATGAGCAGTTCTTC. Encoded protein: CASKRGQTYNEQFF.

The CDR3 nucleotides read TGTGCCAGCAGCCAAGGTGTATCGGACTACAATGAGCAGTTCTTC. Translated: CASSQGVSDYNEQFF. The gene calls are TRBV7-3 and TRBJ2-1; D not resolved. Trimming removed 5 bases at V and 3 bases at J, with 14 bases between. The length of the CDR3 is 15 residues. From germline, CDR1 is SGHTA and CDR2 FQGTGA.

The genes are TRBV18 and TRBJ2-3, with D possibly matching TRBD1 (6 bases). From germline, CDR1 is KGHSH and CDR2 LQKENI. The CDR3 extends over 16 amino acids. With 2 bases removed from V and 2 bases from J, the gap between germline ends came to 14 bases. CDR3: CASSPSYDRFTDTQYF. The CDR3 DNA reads TGTGCCAGCTCACCAAGTTACGACAGGTTCACAGATACGCAGTATTTT. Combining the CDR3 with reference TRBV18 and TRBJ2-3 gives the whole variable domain NAGVMQNPRHLVRRRGQEARLRCSPMKGHSHVYWYRQLPEEGLKFMVYLQKENIIDESGMPKERFSAEFPKEGPSILRIQQVVRGDSAAYFCASSPSYDRFTDTQYFGPGTRLTVL.

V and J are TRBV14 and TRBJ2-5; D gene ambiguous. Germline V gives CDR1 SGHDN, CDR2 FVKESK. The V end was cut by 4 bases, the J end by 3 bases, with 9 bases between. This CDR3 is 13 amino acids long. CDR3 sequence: CASSPWRKETQYF. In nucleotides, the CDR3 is TGTGCCAGCAGCCCGTGGCGCAAAGAGACCCAGTACTTC.